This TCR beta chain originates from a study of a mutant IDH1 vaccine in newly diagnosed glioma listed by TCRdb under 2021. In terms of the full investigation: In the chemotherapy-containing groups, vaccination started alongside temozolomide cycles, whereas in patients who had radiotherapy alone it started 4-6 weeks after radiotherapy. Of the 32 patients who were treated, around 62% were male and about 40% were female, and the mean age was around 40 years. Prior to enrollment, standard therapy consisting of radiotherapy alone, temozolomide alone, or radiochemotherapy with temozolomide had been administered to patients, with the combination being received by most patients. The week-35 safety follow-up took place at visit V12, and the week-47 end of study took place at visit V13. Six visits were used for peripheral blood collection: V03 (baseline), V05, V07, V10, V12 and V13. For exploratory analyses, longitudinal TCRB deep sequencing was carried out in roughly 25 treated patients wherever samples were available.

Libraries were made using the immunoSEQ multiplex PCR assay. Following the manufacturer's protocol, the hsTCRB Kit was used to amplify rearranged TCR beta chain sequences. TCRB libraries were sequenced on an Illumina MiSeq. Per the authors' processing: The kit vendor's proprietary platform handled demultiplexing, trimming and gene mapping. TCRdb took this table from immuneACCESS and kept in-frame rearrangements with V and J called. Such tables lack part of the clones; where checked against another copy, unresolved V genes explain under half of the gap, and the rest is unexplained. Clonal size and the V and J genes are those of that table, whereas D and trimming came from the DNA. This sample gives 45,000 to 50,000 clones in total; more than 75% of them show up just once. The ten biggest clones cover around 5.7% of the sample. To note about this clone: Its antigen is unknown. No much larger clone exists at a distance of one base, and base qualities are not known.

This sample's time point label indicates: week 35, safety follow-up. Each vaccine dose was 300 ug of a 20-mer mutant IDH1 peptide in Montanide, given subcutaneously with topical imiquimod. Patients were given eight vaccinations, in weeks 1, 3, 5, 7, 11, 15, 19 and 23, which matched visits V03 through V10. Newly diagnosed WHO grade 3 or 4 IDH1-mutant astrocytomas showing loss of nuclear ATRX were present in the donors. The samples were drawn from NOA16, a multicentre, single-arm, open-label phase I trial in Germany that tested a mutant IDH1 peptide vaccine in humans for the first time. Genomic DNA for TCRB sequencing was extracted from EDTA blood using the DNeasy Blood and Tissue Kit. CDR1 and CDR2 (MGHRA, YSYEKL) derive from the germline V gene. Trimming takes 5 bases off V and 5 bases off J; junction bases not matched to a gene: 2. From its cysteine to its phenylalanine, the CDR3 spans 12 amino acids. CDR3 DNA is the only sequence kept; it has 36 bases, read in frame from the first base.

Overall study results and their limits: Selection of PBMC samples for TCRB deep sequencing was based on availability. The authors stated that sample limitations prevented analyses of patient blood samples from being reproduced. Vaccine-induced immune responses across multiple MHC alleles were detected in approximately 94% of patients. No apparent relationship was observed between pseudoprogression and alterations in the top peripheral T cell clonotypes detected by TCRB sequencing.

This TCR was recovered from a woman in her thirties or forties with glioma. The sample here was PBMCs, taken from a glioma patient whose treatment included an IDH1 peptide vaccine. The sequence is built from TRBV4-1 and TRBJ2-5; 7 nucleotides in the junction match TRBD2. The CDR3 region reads CASSWEGETQYF. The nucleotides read TGCGCCAGCAGCTGGGAGGGGGAGACCCAGTACTTC.